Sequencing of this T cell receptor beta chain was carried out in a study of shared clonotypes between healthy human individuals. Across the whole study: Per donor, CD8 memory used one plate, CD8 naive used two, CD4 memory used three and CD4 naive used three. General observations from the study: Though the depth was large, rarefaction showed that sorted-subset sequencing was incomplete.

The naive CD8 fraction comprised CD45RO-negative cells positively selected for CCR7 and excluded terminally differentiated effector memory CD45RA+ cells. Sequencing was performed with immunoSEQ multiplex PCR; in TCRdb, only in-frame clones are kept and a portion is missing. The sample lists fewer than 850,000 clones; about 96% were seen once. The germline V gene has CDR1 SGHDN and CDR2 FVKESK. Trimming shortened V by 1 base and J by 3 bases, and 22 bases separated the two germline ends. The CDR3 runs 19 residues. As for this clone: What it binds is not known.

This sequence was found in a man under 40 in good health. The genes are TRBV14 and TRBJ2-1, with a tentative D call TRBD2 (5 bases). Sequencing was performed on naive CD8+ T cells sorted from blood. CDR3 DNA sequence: TGTGCCAGCAGCCAAGTTTCTTGGCCTGGCGAGGGTTTCTACAATGAGCAGTTCTTC. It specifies CASSQVSWPGEGFYNEQFF. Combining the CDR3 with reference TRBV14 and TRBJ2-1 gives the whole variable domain EAGVTQFPSHSVIEKGQTVTLRCDPISGHDNLYWYRRVMGKEIKFLLHFVKESKQDESGMPNNRFLAERTGGTYSTLKVQPAELEDSGVYFCASSQVSWPGEGFYNEQFFGPGTRLTVL.